In its sample, the clone carrying this TCR beta chain was seen many times. TCRdb reprocessed the 5' RACE reads with MiXCR, giving one entry per CDR3 protein. Of around 350,000 distinct CDR3 sequences listed, 6.2% are singletons. V was clipped by 3 bases and J by 6 bases; unmatched bases: 7. Germline-derived CDR1 and CDR2 are SGHDT and YYEEEE. There are 14 residues in the CDR3. These data come from a study of T cells after yellow fever vaccination. The clonotype originates from a man younger than 40 who received the YFV17D yellow fever vaccine. Material: PBMCs, obtained 5 days after the yellow fever booster vaccination. The genes are TRBV5-6 and TRBJ1-1; 8 bases are shared with TRBD1. The CDR3 here is CASSSGQGRAEAFF. Written as DNA, the CDR3 is TGTGCCAGCAGCTCCGGACAGGGAAGGGCTGAAGCTTTCTTT.